Only a few counts were recorded for the clone carrying this T cell receptor (beta chain). What it recognizes is unknown. Germline CDR1 and CDR2: MNHNS and SASEGT. The length of the CDR3 is 14 residues. V lost 1 base to trimming and J lost 6 bases, with 10 bases between them. These data are taken from a study of a mutant IDH1 vaccine in newly diagnosed glioma. Study-level information: Treatment recipients were about 62% male and around 38% female, and their mean age was roughly 44 years. Patients' prior therapy spanned radiotherapy, temozolomide, or both; most underwent both.

Libraries were prepared by immunoSEQ multiplex PCR; TCRdb keeps only in-frame clonotypes and omits some of them. This sample has about 32,000 clones, with around 79% found just once. Study-wide findings and caveats: It seemed that pseudoprogression was not linked to changes in the top peripheral T cell clonotypes.

Time point in this sample: baseline, week 1 (first vaccination visit). As to treatment: pre-vaccination baseline after standard-of-care therapy. Donors' newly diagnosed IDH1-mutant WHO grade 3 or 4 astrocytomas lacked nuclear ATRX. The gene calls are TRBV6-1 and TRBJ1-5, with D possibly matching TRBD1 (5 bases). This receptor was taken from a man aged 25 to 45 with glioma. The sample was PBMCs, taken from a glioma patient treated with radiotherapy, temozolomide or both. CDR3 protein: CASSEGPGLQPQHF. The CDR3 DNA reads as TGTGCCAGCAGTGAAGGTCCAGGGCTTCAGCCCCAGCATTTT.